This T cell receptor beta chain was documented in a study of OX40 agonist ivuxolimab in advanced cancers. The wider study: Averaging around 60 years in age, with a range of 23 to 79, the cohort was more than 75% male.

The CDR3 consists of 13 residues. The V gene's germline CDR1 is GTSNPN and CDR2 SVGIG (reference sequence). Trimming left V 5 bases short and J 2 bases short, with 12 bases between. The method was immunoSEQ multiplex PCR; TCRdb's version includes in-frame clones alone and lacks a portion of them. The profile shows approximately 68,000 clones, approximately 91% of them singletons. The source material was CD4+ or CD8+ T cells sorted from blood, sampled in a trial of the OX40 agonist ivuxolimab. The chain carries TRBV30 and TRBJ1-1; D is ambiguous. The TCR sequence derives from an adult with an advanced solid tumor such as melanoma, head and neck, liver or kidney cancer. CDR3 protein: CAWDRTENTEAFF. The CDR3 region has the DNA TGTGCCTGGGATCGGACCGAAAACACTGAAGCTTTCTTT.